These 9 T cell receptor beta chains share one sample of origin, sequenced in a study of blood T cell repertoires in COVID-19. Only in-frame clones appear in the TCRdb table, and some are missing; sequencing was by immunoSEQ multiplex PCR. The sample includes roughly 160,000 clones, about 85% seen only once; the top ten take about 8.8%. Sequencing was performed on peripheral blood. These receptors all stem from a woman at least 80 years old with COVID-19, enrolled during active disease.

The rearrangement links TRBV9 to TRBJ1-5, with 7 bases fitting TRBD1. This CDR3 has 15 residues. Germline-derived CDR1 and CDR2 are SGDLS and YYNGEE. Unmatched junction bases numbered 3, after V lost 2 bases and J lost 1 base. CDR3 sequence: CASSVGQESNQPQHF. The CDR3 region has the DNA TGTGCCAGCAGCGTCGGACAGGAGAGCAATCAGCCCCAGCATTTT.

This clone was seen a handful of times. The CDR3 sequence is CATRGGQGGVSSNQPQHF. The CDR3, as DNA: TGTGCCACCAGGGGAGGACAGGGGGGTGTCTCTAGCAATCAGCCCCAGCATTTT. The J gene is TRBJ1-5, the V gene TRBV15, with TRBD1 matching 10 bases. The germline gives CDR1 LNHNV, CDR2 YYDKDF (reference sequence). This CDR3 has 18 residues. J lost 0 bases, V lost 6 bases, and 11 bases had no gene match.

The chain uses TRBV2 and TRBJ2-7; the D gene is possibly TRBD1 (6 bases). Germline V gene lookup returns CDR1 SNHLY and CDR2 FYNNEI. CDR3 size: 16 residues. Deletions cut 11 bases from V and 0 bases from J, with 23 bases between. For the CDR3, the DNA is TGTGCCGGGGGTGAGGGCACCGGGACATTCTCCTACGAGCAGTACTTC. This encodes CAGGEGTGTFSYEQYF.

The V gene is TRBV28, the J gene TRBJ2-3; D might be TRBD1 (8 bases). V was cut by 5 bases and J by 1 base, with 13 bases left in between. The germline gives CDR1 MDHEN, CDR2 SYDVKM. The CDR3 contains 15 residues. CDR3 coding DNA: TGTGCCAGCAGTACACAGGGGGGGGGCACAGATACGCAGTATTTT. It is translated as CASSTQGGGTDTQYF.

The chain carries TRBV10-3 and TRBJ1-1; D gene ambiguous. CDR1 is ENHRY and CDR2 is SYGVKD in the germline V gene. Trimming left V 5 bases short and J 0 bases short, with 13 bases between. The CDR3 runs 15 residues. CDR3 nucleotide sequence: TGTGCCATCAGTACCACGGGAAATATGAACACTGAAGCTTTCTTT. Its translation: CAISTTGNMNTEAFF.

The chain links TRBV4-1 to TRBJ2-7; TRBD2 agrees at 7 bases. After removal of 3 bases from V and 4 bases from J, the junction contained 12 bases not matched to a gene. Germline CDR1 reads MGHRA; CDR2 reads YSYEKL. This CDR3 is built from 16 residues. CDR3 nucleotides: TGCGCCAGCAGCCAGAGTCCTGGGGGGGGATTTTACGAGCAGTACTTC. This encodes CASSQSPGGGFYEQYF.

V is TRBV2 and J is TRBJ1-5; perhaps TRBD1 as D (5 bases). The V and J ends lost 5 bases and 6 bases respectively, with 14 bases between them. The CDR3 is 14 amino acids. The germline gives CDR1 SNHLY, CDR2 FYNNEI. Here the CDR3 reads CASSKTVTAQPQHF. Written as DNA, the CDR3 is TGTGCCAGCAGTAAGACAGTAACCGCTCAGCCCCAGCATTTT.

The chain recombines TRBV18 with TRBJ2-5; D unresolved. Between the trimmed V and J ends, which lost 3 bases and 6 bases, there was a span of 5 bases. Germline CDR1 is KGHSH and CDR2 is LQKENI. The CDR3 totals 11 residues. The CDR3 DNA reads TGTGCCAGCTCACCGTCAAAGACCCAGTACTTC. It translates to CASSPSKTQYF.

V and J are TRBV2 and TRBJ2-7; 9 positions agree with TRBD1. The V gene end was trimmed by 7 bases and the J gene end by 0 bases; junction bases not matched to a gene: 7. CDR3 size: 15 residues. The V gene's germline CDR1 is SNHLY and CDR2 FYNNEI. The CDR3 DNA is TGTGCCAGCACTCGGACAGGGGTCAGCTCCTACGAGCAGTACTTC. Protein: CASTRTGVSSYEQYF.